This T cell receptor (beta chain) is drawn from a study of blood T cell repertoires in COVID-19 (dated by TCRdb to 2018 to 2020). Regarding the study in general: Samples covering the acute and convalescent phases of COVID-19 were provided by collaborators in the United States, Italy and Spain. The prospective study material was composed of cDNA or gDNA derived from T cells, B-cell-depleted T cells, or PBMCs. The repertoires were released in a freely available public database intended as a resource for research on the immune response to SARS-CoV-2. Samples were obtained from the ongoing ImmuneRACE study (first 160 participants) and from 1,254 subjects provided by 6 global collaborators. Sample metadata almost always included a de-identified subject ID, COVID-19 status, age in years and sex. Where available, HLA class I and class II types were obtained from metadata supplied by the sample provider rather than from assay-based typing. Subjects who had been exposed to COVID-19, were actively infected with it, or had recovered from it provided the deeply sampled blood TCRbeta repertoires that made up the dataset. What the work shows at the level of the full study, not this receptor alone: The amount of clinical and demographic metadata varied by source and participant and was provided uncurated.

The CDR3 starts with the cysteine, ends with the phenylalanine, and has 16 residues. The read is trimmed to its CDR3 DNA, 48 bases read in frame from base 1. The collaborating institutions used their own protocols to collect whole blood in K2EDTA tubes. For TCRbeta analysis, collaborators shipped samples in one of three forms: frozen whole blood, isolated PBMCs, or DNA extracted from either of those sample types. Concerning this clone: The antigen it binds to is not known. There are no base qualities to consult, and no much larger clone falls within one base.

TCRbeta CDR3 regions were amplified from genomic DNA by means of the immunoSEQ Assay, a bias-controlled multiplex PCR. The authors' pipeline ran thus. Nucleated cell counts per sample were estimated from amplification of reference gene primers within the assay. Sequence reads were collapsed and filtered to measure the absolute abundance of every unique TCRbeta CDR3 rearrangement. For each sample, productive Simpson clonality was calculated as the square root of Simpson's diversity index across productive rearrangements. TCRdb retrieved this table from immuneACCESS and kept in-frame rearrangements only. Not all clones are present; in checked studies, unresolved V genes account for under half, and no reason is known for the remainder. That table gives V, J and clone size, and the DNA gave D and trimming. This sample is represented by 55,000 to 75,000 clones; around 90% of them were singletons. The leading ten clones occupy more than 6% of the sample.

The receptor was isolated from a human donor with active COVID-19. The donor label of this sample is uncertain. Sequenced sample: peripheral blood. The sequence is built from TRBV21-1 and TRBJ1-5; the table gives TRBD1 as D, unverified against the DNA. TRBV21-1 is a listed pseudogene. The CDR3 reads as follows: CASSGGGTGLLQPQHF. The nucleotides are TGTGCCAGCAGCGGGGGAGGGACAGGGCTTCTTCAGCCCCAGCATTTT.